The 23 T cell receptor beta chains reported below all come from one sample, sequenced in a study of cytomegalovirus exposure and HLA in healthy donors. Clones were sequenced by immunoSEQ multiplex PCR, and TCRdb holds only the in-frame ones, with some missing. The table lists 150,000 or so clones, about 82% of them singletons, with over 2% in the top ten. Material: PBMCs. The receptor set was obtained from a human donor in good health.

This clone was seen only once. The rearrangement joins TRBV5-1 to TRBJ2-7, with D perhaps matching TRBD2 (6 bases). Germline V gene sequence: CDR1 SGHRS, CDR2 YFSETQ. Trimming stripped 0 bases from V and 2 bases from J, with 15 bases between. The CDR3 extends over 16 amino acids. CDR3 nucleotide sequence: TGCGCCAGCAGCTTGGGACTGGAGCGGGCCCCCTACGAGCAGTACTTC. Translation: CASSLGLERAPYEQYF.

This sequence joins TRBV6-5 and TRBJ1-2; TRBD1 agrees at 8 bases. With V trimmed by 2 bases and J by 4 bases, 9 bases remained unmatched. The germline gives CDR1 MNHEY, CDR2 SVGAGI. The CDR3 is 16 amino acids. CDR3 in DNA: TGTGCCAGCAGTTACCTACTACAGGGGGGGAGCTATGGCTACACCTTC. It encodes CASSYLLQGGSYGYTF.

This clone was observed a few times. CDR3 amino acids: CASSYDGISGANVLTF. DNA of the CDR3: TGTGCCAGCAGTTACGATGGCATCTCCGGGGCCAACGTCCTGACTTTC. The V call is TRBV6-5, the J call TRBJ2-6; D remains ambiguous. CDR1 and CDR2 (germline): MNHEY, SVGAGI. The ends were cut back, 2 bases at V and 4 bases at J, with 12 bases in the middle. The CDR3 extends over 16 amino acids.

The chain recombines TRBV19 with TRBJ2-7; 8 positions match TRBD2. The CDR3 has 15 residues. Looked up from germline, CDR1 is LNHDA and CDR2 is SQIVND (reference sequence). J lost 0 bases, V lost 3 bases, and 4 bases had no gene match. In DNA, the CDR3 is TGTGCCAGTAGTATGACGGGGACTAGCTCCTACGAGCAGTACTTC. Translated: CASSMTGTSSYEQYF.

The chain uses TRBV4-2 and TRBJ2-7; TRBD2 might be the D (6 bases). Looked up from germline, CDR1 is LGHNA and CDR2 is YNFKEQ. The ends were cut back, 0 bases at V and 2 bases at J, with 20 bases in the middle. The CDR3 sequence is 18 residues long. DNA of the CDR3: TGTGCCAGCAGCCAAGAAGCGTATCGAGGGGAGGCCGCCTACGAGCAGTACTTC. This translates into CASSQEAYRGEAAYEQYF.

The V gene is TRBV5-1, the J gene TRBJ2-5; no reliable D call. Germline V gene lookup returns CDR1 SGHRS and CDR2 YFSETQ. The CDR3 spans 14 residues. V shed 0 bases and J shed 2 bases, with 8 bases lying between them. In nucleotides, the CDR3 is TGCGCCAGCAGCTTGGATGCGGCGCAAGAGACCCAGTACTTC. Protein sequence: CASSLDAAQETQYF.

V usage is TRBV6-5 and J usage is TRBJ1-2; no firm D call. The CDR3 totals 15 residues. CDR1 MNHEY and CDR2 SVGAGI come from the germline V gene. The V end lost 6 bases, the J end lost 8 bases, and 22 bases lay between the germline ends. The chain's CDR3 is CASSTWSGMRGGYTF. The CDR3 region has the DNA TGTGCCAGCAGCACTTGGTCGGGGATGCGGGGAGGCTACACCTTC.

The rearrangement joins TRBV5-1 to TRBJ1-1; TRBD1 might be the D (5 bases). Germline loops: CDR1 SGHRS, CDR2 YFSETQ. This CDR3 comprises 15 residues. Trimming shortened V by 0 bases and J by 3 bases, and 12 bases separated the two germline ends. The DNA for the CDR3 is TGCGCCAGCAGCTTGGCCCCAGGGAGGGACACTGAAGCTTTCTTT. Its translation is CASSLAPGRDTEAFF.

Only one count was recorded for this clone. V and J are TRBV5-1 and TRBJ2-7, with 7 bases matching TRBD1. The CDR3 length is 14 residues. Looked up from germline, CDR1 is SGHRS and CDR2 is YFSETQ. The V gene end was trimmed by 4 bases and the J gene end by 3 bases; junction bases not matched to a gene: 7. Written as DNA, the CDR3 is TGCGCCAGCAGCCCAACTCAGGGGGACTACGAGCAGTACTTC. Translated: CASSPTQGDYEQYF.

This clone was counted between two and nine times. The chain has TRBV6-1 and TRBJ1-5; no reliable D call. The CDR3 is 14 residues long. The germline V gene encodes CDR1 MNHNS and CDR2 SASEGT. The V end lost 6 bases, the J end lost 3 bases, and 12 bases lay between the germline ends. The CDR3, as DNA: TGTGCCAGCAGGTCCCTTGGCCCCAATCAGCCCCAGCATTTT. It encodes CASRSLGPNQPQHF.

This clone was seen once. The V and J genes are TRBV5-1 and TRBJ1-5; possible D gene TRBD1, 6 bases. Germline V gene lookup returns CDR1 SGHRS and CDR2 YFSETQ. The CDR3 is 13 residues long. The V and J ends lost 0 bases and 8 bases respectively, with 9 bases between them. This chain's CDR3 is CASSLGGGEPQHF. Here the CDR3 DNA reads TGCGCCAGCAGCTTGGGAGGGGGGGAGCCCCAGCATTTT.

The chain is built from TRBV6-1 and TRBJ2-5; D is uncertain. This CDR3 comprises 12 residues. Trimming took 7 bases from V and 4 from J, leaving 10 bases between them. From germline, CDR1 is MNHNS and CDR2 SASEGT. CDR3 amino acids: CASKRVPETQYF. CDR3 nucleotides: TGTGCCAGCAAAAGAGTTCCAGAGACCCAGTACTTC.

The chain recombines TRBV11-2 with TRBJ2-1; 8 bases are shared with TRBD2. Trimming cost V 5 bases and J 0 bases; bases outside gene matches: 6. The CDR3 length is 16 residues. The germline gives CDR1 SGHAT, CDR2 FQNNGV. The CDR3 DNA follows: TGTGCCAGCAGCCCGATCCGGGGGGGCTCCTACAATGAGCAGTTCTTC. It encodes CASSPIRGGSYNEQFF.

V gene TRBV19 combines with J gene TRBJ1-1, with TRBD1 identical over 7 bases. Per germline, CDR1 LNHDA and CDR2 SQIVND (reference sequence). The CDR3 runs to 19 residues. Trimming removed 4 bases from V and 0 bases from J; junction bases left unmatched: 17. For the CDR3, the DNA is TGTGCCAGTAGTACCCCGGACAGGACCATTTGGACCATGAACACTGAAGCTTTCTTT. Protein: CASSTPDRTIWTMNTEAFF.

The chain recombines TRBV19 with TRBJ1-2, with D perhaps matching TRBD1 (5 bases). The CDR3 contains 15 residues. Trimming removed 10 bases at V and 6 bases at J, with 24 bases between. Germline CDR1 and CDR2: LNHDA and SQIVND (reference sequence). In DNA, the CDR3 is TGTGCCAACCTGCCCAAACCCGGGACTCCCCATGGCTACACCTTC. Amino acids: CANLPKPGTPHGYTF.

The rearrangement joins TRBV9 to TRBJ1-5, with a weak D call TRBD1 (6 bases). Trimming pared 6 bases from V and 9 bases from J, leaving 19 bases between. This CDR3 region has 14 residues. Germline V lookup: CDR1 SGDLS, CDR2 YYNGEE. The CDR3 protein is CASKVDRRGGPQHF. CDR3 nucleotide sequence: TGTGCCAGCAAGGTCGACCGGAGGGGGGGGCCCCAGCATTTT.

The CDR3 sequence: CVRTQGGTRAHHPTNTGELFF. The CDR3 DNA sequence: TGTGTCAGAACTCAAGGGGGGACTAGGGCCCACCACCCAACGAACACCGGGGAGCTGTTTTTT. V gene TRBV7-5 combines with J gene TRBJ2-2; TRBD2, as called in the table, went unchecked against the DNA. TRBV7-5 is described as a pseudogene. The CDR3 consists of 21 residues.

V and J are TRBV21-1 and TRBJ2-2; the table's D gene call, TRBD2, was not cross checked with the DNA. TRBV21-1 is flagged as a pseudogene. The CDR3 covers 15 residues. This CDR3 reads CASPRERVNTGELFF. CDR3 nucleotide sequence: TGTGCCAGCCCCAGGGAGCGGGTGAACACCGGGGAGCTGTTTTTT.

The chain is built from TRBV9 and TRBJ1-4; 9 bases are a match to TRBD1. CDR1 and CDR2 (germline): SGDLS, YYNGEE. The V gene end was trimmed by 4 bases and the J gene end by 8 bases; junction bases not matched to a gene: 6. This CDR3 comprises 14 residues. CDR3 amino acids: CASSRGQGGEKLFF. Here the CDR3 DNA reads TGTGCCAGCAGCAGGGGACAGGGTGGGGAAAAACTGTTTTTT.

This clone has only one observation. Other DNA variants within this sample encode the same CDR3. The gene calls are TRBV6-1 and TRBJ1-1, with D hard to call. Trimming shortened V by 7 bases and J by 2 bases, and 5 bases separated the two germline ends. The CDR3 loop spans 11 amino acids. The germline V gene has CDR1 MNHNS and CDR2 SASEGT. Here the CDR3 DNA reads TGTGCCAGCACGTTAAACACTGAAGCTTTCTTT. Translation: CASTLNTEAFF.

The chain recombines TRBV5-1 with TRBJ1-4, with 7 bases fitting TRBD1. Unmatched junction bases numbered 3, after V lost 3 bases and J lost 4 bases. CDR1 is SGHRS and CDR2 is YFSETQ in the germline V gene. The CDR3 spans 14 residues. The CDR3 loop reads CASSSQGSNEKLFF. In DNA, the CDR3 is TGCGCCAGCAGCTCACAGGGGAGTAATGAAAAACTGTTTTTT.

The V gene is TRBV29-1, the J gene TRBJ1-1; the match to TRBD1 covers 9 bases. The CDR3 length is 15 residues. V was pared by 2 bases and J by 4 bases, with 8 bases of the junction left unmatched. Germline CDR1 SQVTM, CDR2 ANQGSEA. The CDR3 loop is CSVEPRTGVTTEAFF. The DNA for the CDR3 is TGCAGCGTTGAACCTAGGACAGGGGTTACCACTGAAGCTTTCTTT.

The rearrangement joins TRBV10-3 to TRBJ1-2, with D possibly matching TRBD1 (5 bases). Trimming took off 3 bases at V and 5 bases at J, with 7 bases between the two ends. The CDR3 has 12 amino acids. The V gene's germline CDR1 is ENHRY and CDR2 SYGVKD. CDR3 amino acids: CAISDAGYGYTF. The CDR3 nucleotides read TGTGCCATCAGTGACGCAGGGTATGGCTACACCTTC.